What follows is one T cell receptor beta chain and its context. A few counts support this clone. It has no known antigen specificity. Base qualities are missing; no much larger clone stands one base away. This specimen comes from a study of cytomegalovirus exposure and HLA in healthy donors (dated by TCRdb to about 2017). With respect to the entire study: A later analysis indicated that the 95 to 150 validation repertoires were generated on the platform also employed for the 700 or so repertoires of the first cohort. In addition to the first cohort of about 650 subjects, a separate validation cohort of 120 different subjects was used. The aim of the study was to test whether cataloging public T cell receptors could identify signatures of past pathogen exposure. The study combined high-throughput TCR immunosequencing, statistical association of individual TCRs with disease status, and machine learning to predict cytomegalovirus infection status.

The CDR3 runs 13 amino acids, cysteine and phenylalanine included. The kept DNA is CDR3 alone, 39 bases in frame from the first base. CDR1 and CDR2, per the germline V gene (reference sequence), are GTSNPN and SVGIG. A distance of 15 bases separates the germline ends of V and J, which lose 3 bases and 7 bases respectively. Receptors were amplified or captured by the immunoSEQ multiplex PCR assay. In the authors' own workflow: A statistical classification framework was built for diagnosing cytomegalovirus status from the catalog of TCR beta chain sequences. Sourced from immuneACCESS, this table was stored by TCRdb with only in-frame sequences that have V and J called. A share of the clones is absent; for the studies checked, an unresolved V gene accounts for under half, and the remainder has no known explanation. The V and J calls and clone size come from that table; D and trimming were worked out from the DNA. The sample table records some 170,000 clones; 86% of these occur just once. 2% to 2.5% of the sample rests with the top ten.

The donors belonged to the validation cohort of about 120 subjects, which was separate from the 666-subject first cohort. Study-level results and caveats: Most TCR sequences were observed very rarely across donors, whereas some public TCRs were present in many individuals. In both the original and validation cohorts, the classifier was reported to diagnose cytomegalovirus status with high specificity and sensitivity. The study listed over 150 TCR beta chains as associated with cytomegalovirus. The authors suggested that the approach could potentially be extended to other disease states and immunological phenotypes. A later analysis lacked HLA typing for the validation cohort, so it scored co-occurrence in that cohort across all 110 or so repertoires. In a later analysis, TCRs clustered in the first cohort were found to also tend to co-occur in the 130 or so validation repertoires, with 94% of cluster scores above 0. A few of the identified cytomegalovirus-associated TCR beta chains were confirmed in vitro to be specific for cytomegalovirus antigens.

The clonotype comes from a young woman in good health and CMV-seronegative. The chain employs TRBV30 and TRBJ1-2, with the D segment identity uncertain. Input material: PBMCs. The CDR3 protein sequence reads: CAWSGRYAPGYTF. The DNA is as follows: TGTGCCTGGAGCGGCAGGTACGCGCCTGGCTACACCTTC. Reference TRBV30 and TRBJ1-2 proteins supply the regions before and after the CDR3; the full variable domain is: SQTIHQWPATLVQPVGSPLSLECTVEGTSNPNLYWYRQAAGRGLQLLFYSVGIGQISSEVPQNLSASRPQDRQFILSSKKLLLSDSGFYLCAWSGRYAPGYTFGSGTRLTVV.